These 25 T cell receptor beta chains came from one sample sequenced in a study of T cells in Graves' hyperthyroidism and ophthalmopathy. TCR beta CDR3 region amplification was performed from RNA transcripts. TCR CDR3 underwent first-round RT-PCR with the HTBI primer set. TCRdb ran MiXCR on the multiplex PCR reads and lists one entry per CDR3 protein. The sample consists of about 660,000 distinct CDR3 sequences, 45% of them appearing once. Sequenced: peripheral blood or thyroid tissue (not recorded which). Every receptor here comes from an adult man with Graves' disease, either hyperthyroidism or ophthalmopathy (not recorded which).

On this clonotype: The junction departs from germline at one end; a sequencing error may be responsible. The V call is TRBV10-3, the J call TRBJ2-7; 7 nucleotides align to TRBD1. This CDR3 is built from 14 residues. In germline, CDR1 is ENHRY, CDR2 SYGVKD. CDR3 coding DNA: TGTGCCAGCAGTCCGGGACAGAGCTACTACGAGCAGTACTTC. Its protein product is CASSPGQSYYEQYF.

J is TRBJ2-2 and V is TRBV7-3; maybe TRBD1 (6 bases). CDR3 length: 16 residues. The germline V and J ends were trimmed by 6 bases and 2 bases, with 16 bases remaining between them. Germline CDR1 is SGHTA and CDR2 is FQGTGA. The CDR3 DNA is TGTGCCAGCAGACTAGGCGACAGGAGAAACACCGGGGAGCTGTTTTTT. As protein: CASRLGDRRNTGELFF. Filled out from reference TRBV7-3 and TRBJ2-2, the complete variable domain reads GAGVSQTPSNKVTEKGKYVELRCDPISGHTALYWYRQSLGQGPEFLIYFQGTGAADDSGLPNDRFFAVRPEGSVSTLKIQRTERGDSAVYLCASRLGDRRNTGELFFGEGSRLTVL.

The chain couples TRBV20-1 to TRBJ1-3, with 8 bases fitting TRBD1. The trim removed 1 base at V and 1 base at J, leaving 3 bases unmatched. The CDR3 runs 15 residues. CDR1 and CDR2 (germline): DFQATT, SNEGSKA (reference sequence). Here the CDR3 DNA reads TGCAGTGCTAGAGCCAGGGGGCTATCTGGAAACACCATATATTTT. Translation: CSARARGLSGNTIYF.

V and J are TRBV5-1 and TRBJ1-4; no reliable D call. The CDR3 is 15 residues long. Germline assignment: CDR1 SGHRS and CDR2 YFSETQ. V lost 2 bases and J 0 bases, leaving 8 bases between the germline ends. CDR3 in amino acids: CASSFSPATNEKLFF. The CDR3 coding sequence is TGCGCCAGCAGCTTTTCACCGGCAACTAATGAAAAACTGTTTTTT. Drawing the rest from reference TRBV5-1 and TRBJ1-4, the complete variable domain is KAGVTQTPRYLIKTRGQQVTLSCSPISGHRSVSWYQQTPGQGLQFLFEYFSETQRNKGNFPGRFSGRQFSNSRSEMNVSTLELGDSALYLCASSFSPATNEKLFFGSGTQLSVL.

This chain joins TRBV7-6 and TRBJ2-2; maybe TRBD2 (5 bases). V lost 1 base, J lost 4 bases, and 7 bases lay in between. CDR1 and CDR2 from the germline V gene are SGHVS and FNYEAQ. This CDR3 spans 14 amino acids. CDR3 sequence: CASSLGTSTGELFF. CDR3 bases: TGTGCCAGCAGCTTAGGCACTAGCACCGGGGAGCTGTTTTTT.

The chain carries TRBV2 and TRBJ1-5, with no clear D. The CDR3 covers 12 residues. V lost 6 bases and J lost 3, with 6 bases in between. Germline V gene data show CDR1 as SNHLY and CDR2 as FYNNEI. CDR3 in DNA: TGTGCCAGCAGGGGAGCCAATCAGCCCCAGCATTTT. Its translation: CASRGANQPQHF.

This clonotype was detected many times. This sequence joins TRBV25-1 and TRBJ1-1; possibly TRBD1 for D (6 bases). The CDR3 extends over 15 amino acids. The V and J ends lost 6 bases and 3 bases respectively, with 17 bases between them. Per germline, CDR1 MGHDK and CDR2 SYGVNS. DNA for the CDR3: TGTGCCAGCAGAATGTCATCAGGGGTCCACACTGAAGCTTTCTTT. Translated, it gives CASRMSSGVHTEAFF.

The rearrangement uses TRBV2 and TRBJ1-3, with D maybe TRBD1 (5 bases). Germline CDR1 SNHLY, CDR2 FYNNEI. This CDR3 is 13 amino acids long. Trimming took off 4 bases at V and 2 bases at J, with 6 bases between the two ends. The CDR3 region is CASSGTTGNTIYF. The DNA for the CDR3 is TGTGCCAGCAGTGGGACAACTGGAAACACCATATATTTT.

Note on this clonotype: Given the absence of the conserved phenylalanine or tryptophan at the CDR3 end, a read error is likely. The gene calls are TRBV5-1 and TRBJ1-3; D is uncertain. The V gene lost 0 bases and the J gene lost 2 bases, with 9 bases spanning the gap. Germline CDR1 SGHRS, CDR2 YFSETQ. This CDR3 contains 15 residues. The CDR3 DNA is TGCGCCAGCAGCTTGGGTGCCCAGGCTGGAAACACCATATATTGT. This sequence encodes CASSLGAQAGNTIYC.

In this sample, this clonotype turned up many times. The chain uses TRBV15 and TRBJ1-4; D is possibly TRBD1 (5 bases). This CDR3 contains 18 residues. Germline V CDR1 and CDR2: LNHNV, YYDKDF (reference sequence). V dropped 0 bases and J dropped 0 bases, with 14 bases sitting between them. The CDR3 coding sequence is TGTGCCACCAGCAGAGACTCAGGGATTACTGCAACTAATGAAAAACTGTTTTTT. Its protein product is CATSRDSGITATNEKLFF.

The V call is TRBV29-1, the J call TRBJ1-6, with a possible D match to TRBD1 (5 bases). Germline-derived CDR1 and CDR2 are SQVTM and ANQGSEA. Between the trimmed V and J ends, which lost 6 bases and 10 bases, there was a span of 13 bases. The length of the CDR3 is 12 residues. Here the CDR3 DNA reads TGCAGCGTCGGGAAAGGGGAGTCACCCCTCCACTTT. As protein: CSVGKGESPLHF.

The chain couples TRBV5-1 to TRBJ2-7; TRBD1 matches 7 bases. This CDR3 is 16 amino acids long. Per the germline V gene, CDR1 is SGHRS and CDR2 is YFSETQ. With V trimmed by 0 bases and J by 4 bases, 10 bases remained unmatched. Here the CDR3 reads CASSLATGDYGYEQYF. In DNA, the CDR3 is TGCGCCAGCAGCTTGGCCACAGGGGATTACGGATACGAGCAGTACTTC. Supplemented by reference TRBV5-1 and TRBJ2-7, the full variable domain reads KAGVTQTPRYLIKTRGQQVTLSCSPISGHRSVSWYQQTPGQGLQFLFEYFSETQRNKGNFPGRFSGRQFSNSRSEMNVSTLELGDSALYLCASSLATGDYGYEQYFGPGTRLTVT.

The chain is built from TRBV6-1 and TRBJ1-3, with D possibly matching TRBD1 (5 bases). Germline CDR1 and CDR2: MNHNS and SASEGT. The CDR3 has 16 amino acids. V gave up 3 bases and J gave up 0 bases, with 12 bases separating them. CDR3 region: CASSDITGSSGNTIYF. The CDR3 DNA reads TGTGCCAGCAGTGATATAACAGGCAGCTCTGGAAACACCATATATTTT.

The genes are TRBV7-2 and TRBJ1-4, with D tentatively TRBD1 (5 bases). V lost 5 bases and J lost 10, with 26 bases in between. Germline V gives CDR1 SGHTA, CDR2 FQGNSA. The CDR3 contains 17 residues. The CDR3 sequence: CASSQVGATLRGVKLFF. The CDR3 region has the DNA TGTGCCAGCAGCCAAGTCGGGGCGACCTTAAGGGGAGTAAAACTGTTTTTT.

This chain joins TRBV13 and TRBJ2-2; 9 bases fit TRBD2. Germline V CDR1 and CDR2: PRHDT, FYEKMQ (reference sequence). V trimming: 0 bases; J trimming: 4 bases; junction bases outside the gene matches: 9. The CDR3 is 18 amino acids. The CDR3 nucleotides are TGTGCCAGCAGCTTAGGCCTAGCGGGACAGAGTTTCACCGGGGAGCTGTTTTTT. This codes for CASSLGLAGQSFTGELFF.

The table lists this clonotype with a count of one. The rearrangement links TRBV12-3 or TRBV12-4 to TRBJ1-2; D perhaps matches TRBD1 (5 bases). Trimming took 1 base from V and 5 from J, leaving 11 bases between them. This CDR3 is 14 amino acids long. CDR3 loop: CASSLGGGEYGYTF. The DNA of the CDR3 is TGTGCCAGCAGTTTAGGTGGGGGGGAATATGGCTACACCTTC.

This clonotype was detected ten times or more. The V call is TRBV10-3, the J call TRBJ2-7, with 7 bases fitting TRBD1. V lost 0 bases to trimming and J lost 0 bases; unmatched junction nucleotides: 8. Germline V lookup: CDR1 ENHRY, CDR2 SYGVKD. The CDR3 covers 17 residues. The CDR3 nucleotides read TGTGCCATCAGTGAGTCGAAGACAGGGTTAAACTCCTACGAGCAGTACTTC. It is translated as CAISESKTGLNSYEQYF.

On this clonotype itself: The junction departs from the called germline gene at one end, perhaps through a read error. The chain carries TRBV7-2 and TRBJ1-2; D ambiguous. There are 14 residues in the CDR3. Germline V CDR1 and CDR2: SGHTA, FQGNSA. In DNA, the CDR3 is TGTGCCAGCAGTTTAGTGGCGGTCCGACGAGGCTACACCTTC. Protein sequence: CASSLVAVRRGYTF.

This clonotype was seen at least ten times. The J gene is TRBJ1-4, the V gene TRBV12-3 or TRBV12-4; D remains unclear. The CDR3 has 14 residues. V was cut by 5 bases and J by 7 bases, with 14 bases left in between. The CDR3 sequence is CASSRHSSSEKLFF. In DNA form, the CDR3 reads TGTGCCAGCAGTCGCCACTCTTCCAGTGAAAAACTGTTTTTT.

V gene TRBV21-1 combines with J gene TRBJ1-2; the table gives TRBD1 as D, unverified against the DNA. TRBV21-1 is labeled a pseudogene. This CDR3 contains 17 residues. CDR3 DNA sequence: TGTGCCAGCAGCGAAAGAGGGACAGGGGATCCTAACTATGGCTACACCTTC. It is translated as CASSERGTGDPNYGYTF.

This chain connects TRBV7-8 to TRBJ1-3; D gene uncertain. Germline V lookup: CDR1 SGHVS, CDR2 FQNEAQ. V lost 1 base and J lost 7, with 8 bases in between. There are 13 residues in the CDR3. CDR3 coding DNA: TGTGCCAGCAGCTTAGTGCCGCGGAACACCATATATTTT. Its protein is CASSLVPRNTIYF.

This clonotype is a singleton in its sample. The chain has TRBV2 and TRBJ2-7, with 12 bases matching TRBD2. Germline V gene lookup returns CDR1 SNHLY and CDR2 FYNNEI. With 4 bases clipped from V and 12 bases from J, the junction kept 4 bases outside the gene matches. The CDR3 length is 12 residues. This CDR3 is CASSAGTSGWYF. The DNA of the CDR3 is TGTGCCAGCAGTGCCGGGACTAGCGGGTGGTACTTC.

The chain joins TRBV3-1 to TRBJ1-5, with a possible D match to TRBD1 (5 bases). The germline V gene encodes CDR1 LGHDT and CDR2 YNNKEL (reference sequence). V shed 6 bases and J shed 5 bases, with 14 bases lying between them. There are 14 residues in the CDR3. CDR3 in DNA: TGTGCCAGCAGTCAGTCGAGGGGTCATCAGCCCCAGCATTTT. Translating gives CASSQSRGHQPQHF.

This clonotype came up many times. J is TRBJ1-2 and V is TRBV7-9, with unresolved D. Germline values: CDR1 SEHNR, CDR2 FQNEAQ (reference sequence). The germline V and J ends were trimmed by 1 base and 5 bases, with 8 bases remaining between them. This CDR3 contains 13 residues. CDR3 in amino acids: CASSLGTAYGYTF. The CDR3 nucleotides read TGTGCCAGCAGCTTAGGGACTGCTTATGGCTACACCTTC.

This clonotype was counted between two and nine times. The DNA for the CDR3 is TGTGCCAGCAGCGTAGAGGGCCAAAGTGCAGGCACGAACACCGGGGAGCTGTTTTTT. Translating it yields CASSVEGQSAGTNTGELFF. The J gene is TRBJ2-2, the V gene TRBV9; D not resolved. This CDR3 spans 19 amino acids. V was cut by 0 bases and J by 0 bases, with 18 bases left in between. The germline gives CDR1 SGDLS, CDR2 YYNGEE.